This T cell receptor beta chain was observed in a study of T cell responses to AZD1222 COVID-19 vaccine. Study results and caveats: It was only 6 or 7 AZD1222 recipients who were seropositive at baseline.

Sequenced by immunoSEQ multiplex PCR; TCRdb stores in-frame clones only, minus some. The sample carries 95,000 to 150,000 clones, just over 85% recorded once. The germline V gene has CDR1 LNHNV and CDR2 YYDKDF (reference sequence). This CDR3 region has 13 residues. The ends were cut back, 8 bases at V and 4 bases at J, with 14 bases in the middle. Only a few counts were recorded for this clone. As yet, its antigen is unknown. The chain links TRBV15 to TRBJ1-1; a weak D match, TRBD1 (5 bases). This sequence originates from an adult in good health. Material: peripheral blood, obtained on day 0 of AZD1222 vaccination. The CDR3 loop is CATRTGGSTEAFF. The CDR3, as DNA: TGTGCCACCCGAACAGGCGGAAGCACTGAAGCTTTCTTT.